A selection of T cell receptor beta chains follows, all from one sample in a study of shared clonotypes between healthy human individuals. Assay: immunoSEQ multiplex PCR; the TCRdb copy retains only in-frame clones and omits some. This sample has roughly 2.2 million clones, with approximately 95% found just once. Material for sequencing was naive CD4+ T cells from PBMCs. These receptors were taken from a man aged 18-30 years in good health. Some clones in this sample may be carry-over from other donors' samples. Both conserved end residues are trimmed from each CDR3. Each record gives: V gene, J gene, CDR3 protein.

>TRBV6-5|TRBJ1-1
ATRNTGIGTEAF
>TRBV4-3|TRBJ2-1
ASSQGVADNYNEQF
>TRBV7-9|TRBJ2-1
ASSRDRDFRGNEQF
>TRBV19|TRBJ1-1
ASSTYRSLGGEAF
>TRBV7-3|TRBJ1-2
ASSLHPELTPGYT
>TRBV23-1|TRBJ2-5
ASSPVSGLHQETQY
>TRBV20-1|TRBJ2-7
SARPPYEQY
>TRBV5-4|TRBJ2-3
ASSSDSFTDTQY
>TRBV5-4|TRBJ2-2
ASSLERESKDTGELF
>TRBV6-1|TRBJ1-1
ASSELRSLNTEAF
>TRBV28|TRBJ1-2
ASRIGTGYGYT
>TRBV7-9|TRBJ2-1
ASSNGLAYNEQF
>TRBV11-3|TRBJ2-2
ASSLAGGITGELF
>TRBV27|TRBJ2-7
ASFDRLQY
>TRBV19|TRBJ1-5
ASSPDQDRGDSNQPQH
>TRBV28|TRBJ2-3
AAASTDTQY
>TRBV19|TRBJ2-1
ASSYPANEQF
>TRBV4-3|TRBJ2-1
ASTRTLPTAGPEQF
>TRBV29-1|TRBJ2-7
SVGGLAGTSEQY
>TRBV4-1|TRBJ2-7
ASSQAPRTGYEQY
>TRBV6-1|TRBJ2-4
ASSESTTGVAKNIQY
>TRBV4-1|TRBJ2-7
ASSQDNGEQY
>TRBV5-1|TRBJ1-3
ASSLQADSGNTIY
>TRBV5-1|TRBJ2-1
ASSLSLAGYNEQF
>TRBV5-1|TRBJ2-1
ASSRGTQDYNEQF
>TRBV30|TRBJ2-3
AWILAGALSSTDTQY
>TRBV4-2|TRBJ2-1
ASSQVTGTYNEQF
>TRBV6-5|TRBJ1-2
ASSKSGTGGSGYT
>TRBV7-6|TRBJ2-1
ASTPYGQGLGNEQF
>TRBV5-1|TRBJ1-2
ASSLEQGRSYGYT
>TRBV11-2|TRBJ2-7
ASSYPGSGSGQSYEQY
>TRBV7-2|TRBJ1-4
ASSLEGRSNEKLF
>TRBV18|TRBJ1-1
ASSPNRDTEAF
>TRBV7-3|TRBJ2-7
ASSLDSGMVYEQY
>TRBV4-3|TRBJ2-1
ASSQVGGQYNEQF
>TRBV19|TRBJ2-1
ASSPGQGYNEQF
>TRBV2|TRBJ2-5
ASSQGLAEETQY
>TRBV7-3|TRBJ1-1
ASSLNGQGGDTEAF
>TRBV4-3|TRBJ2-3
ASSQVAGGVTDTQY
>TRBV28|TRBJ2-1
ASSTGGESYNEQF
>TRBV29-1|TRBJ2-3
SVLTPGHTTLTDTQY
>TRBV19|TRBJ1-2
ASSPLDKGNNYGYT
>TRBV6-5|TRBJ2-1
ASVKAGEYNEQF
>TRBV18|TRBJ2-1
ASSLLAGGYNEQF
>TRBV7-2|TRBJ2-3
ASSLAASSTDTQY
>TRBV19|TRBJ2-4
ASSIGRGLAKNIQY
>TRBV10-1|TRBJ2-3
ASSPGTSGPTDTQY
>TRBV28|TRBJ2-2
ASRSGQGTGELF
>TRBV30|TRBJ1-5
AWSVEGQGFQPQH